This T cell receptor beta chain was identified during a study of shared clonotypes between healthy human individuals. Points from the study as a whole: Although depth was large, rarefaction showed that sequencing of the sorted subsets was incomplete. It was expected that sequencing depth would affect clonotype sharing among donors.

The table lists this clone with a count of one. Its specificity is unknown. The germline V gene has CDR1 LGHNA and CDR2 YNFKEQ. The length of the CDR3 is 16 residues. V shed 0 bases, J shed 0 bases, and the junction held 2 bases outside the gene matches. Clones were sequenced by immunoSEQ multiplex PCR, and TCRdb holds only the in-frame ones, with some missing. Among about 2,200,000 clones, 85% to 95% were seen once, and the ten largest hold more than 1.5%. Naive CD8 cells lacked CD45RO, underwent positive selection for CCR7 and left out terminally differentiated effector memory CD45RA+ cells. The donors, healthy adults who were HIV-negative, had experienced no recent acute infections or vaccinations.

This receptor was obtained from a man aged 18-30 years in good health. Some clones in this sample may be carry-over from other donors' samples. This chain connects TRBV4-2 to TRBJ2-7, with 10 bases aligning to TRBD2. Sequencing was done on a sample of naive CD8+ T cells from PBMCs. The CDR3 here is CASSQEGLALSYEQYF. The CDR3 nucleotides are TGTGCCAGCAGCCAAGAGGGACTAGCGCTCTCCTACGAGCAGTACTTC.